The 3 T cell receptor beta chains below come from one sample, sequenced in a study of T cell responses to AZD1222 COVID-19 vaccine. The assay was immunoSEQ multiplex PCR, and TCRdb's table has in-frame clones only and misses some. The sample carries 150,000 or so clones, approximately 90% recorded once. The starting material was peripheral blood, obtained on day 0 of AZD1222 vaccination. All receptors derive from an adult in good health.

This chain uses TRBV5-1 with TRBJ2-1, with TRBD2 matching 11 bases. After removal of 4 bases from V and 8 bases from J, the junction contained 8 bases not matched to a gene. CDR3 length: 15 amino acids. Germline CDR1 SGHRS, CDR2 YFSETQ. CDR3 loop: CASSGAGTSGYEQFF. The CDR3 DNA is TGCGCCAGCAGCGGGGCCGGGACTAGCGGCTATGAGCAGTTCTTC.

The chain has TRBV7-2 and TRBJ2-6; D is possibly TRBD1 or TRBD2 (6 bases each). The CDR3 consists of 17 residues. Deletions cut 4 bases from V and 4 bases from J, with 17 bases between. Germline assignment: CDR1 SGHTA and CDR2 FQGNSA. The CDR3 sequence: CASSYPPRGHGANVLTF. CDR3 sequence (DNA): TGTGCCAGCAGCTACCCTCCCCGGGGGCACGGGGCCAACGTCCTGACTTTC.

The chain combines TRBV10-3 with TRBJ1-5; D remains unclear. Trimming stripped 3 bases from V and 4 bases from J, with 13 bases between. The CDR3 consists of 15 residues. CDR1 ENHRY and CDR2 SYGVKD come from the germline V gene. CDR3 protein: CAISDSVRGNQPQHF. The DNA for the CDR3 is TGTGCCATCAGTGATTCGGTACGAGGGAATCAGCCCCAGCATTTT.